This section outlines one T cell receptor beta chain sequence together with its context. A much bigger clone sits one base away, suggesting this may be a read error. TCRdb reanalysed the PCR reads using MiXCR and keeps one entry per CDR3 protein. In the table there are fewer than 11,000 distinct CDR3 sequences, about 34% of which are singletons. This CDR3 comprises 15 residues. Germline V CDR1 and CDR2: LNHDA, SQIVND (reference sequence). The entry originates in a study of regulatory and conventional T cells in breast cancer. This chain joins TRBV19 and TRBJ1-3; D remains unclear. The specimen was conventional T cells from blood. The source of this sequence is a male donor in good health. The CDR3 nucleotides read TGTGCCAGTAGTTGGTCAATCCCTTCTGGAAACACCATGTATTTT. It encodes CASSWSIPSGNTMYF.